This T cell receptor beta chain emerged from a study of shared clonotypes between healthy human individuals. Findings of the study overall: The expectation was that sequencing depth would affect clonotype sharing among donors. In contrast to clonotypes shared by all four donors, non-shared clonotypes had lower generation probabilities. When naive CD4 clonotypes were compared across a handful of donors, 4% to 6.5% were shared.

Sequencing was performed with immunoSEQ multiplex PCR; in TCRdb, only in-frame clones are kept and a portion is missing. This sample has 2 million to 2.5 million clones; around 92% occur once, and the top ten carry 0.37%. Points on this clone: Its cognate antigen is unknown. Additional DNA sequences in this sample encode the identical CDR3.

The V gene lost 2 bases and the J gene lost 8 bases, with 9 bases spanning the gap. The V gene's germline CDR1 is MNHEY and CDR2 SVGAGI. The CDR3 consists of 13 residues. Sample: naive CD4+ T cells from PBMCs. Regarding subset: CD45RA+ positively selected. This TCR was sampled from a man younger than 30 in good health. Some clones in this sample may be carry-over from other donors' samples. The J gene is TRBJ1-4, the V gene TRBV6-5; D remains ambiguous. This CDR3 is CASSYRTGEKLFF. The DNA for the CDR3 is TGTGCCAGCAGTTACCGTACCGGAGAAAAACTGTTTTTT.